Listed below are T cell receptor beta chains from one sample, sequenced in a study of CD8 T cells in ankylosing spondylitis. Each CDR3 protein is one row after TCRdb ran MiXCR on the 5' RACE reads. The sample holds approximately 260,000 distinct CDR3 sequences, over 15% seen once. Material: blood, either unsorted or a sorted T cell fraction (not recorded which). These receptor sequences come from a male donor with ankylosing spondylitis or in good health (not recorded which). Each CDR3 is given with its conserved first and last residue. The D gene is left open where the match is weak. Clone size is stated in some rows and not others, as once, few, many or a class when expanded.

cdr3_nt: TGCGCCAGCAGCCAACCCGGGACAGGGGGCCCAGATACGCAGTATTTT
cdr3_aa: CASSQPGTGGPDTQYF
j_call: TRBJ2-3
clone_size: few
d_call: TRBD1
v_call: TRBV4-1

cdr3_nt: TGTGCCAGCAGTGATCCGGGACATATGTACCAAGAGACCCAGTACTTC
cdr3_aa: CASSDPGHMYQETQYF
j_call: TRBJ2-5
clone_size: .
d_call: .
v_call: TRBV28

cdr3_nt: TGTGCCAGCAGCCAAGATCTCCCAGCGGTAGTCCACAATGAGCAGTTCTTC
cdr3_aa: CASSQDLPAVVHNEQFF
j_call: TRBJ2-1
clone_size: .
d_call: .
v_call: TRBV3-1

cdr3_nt: TGTGCCAGCAGTTACTCCAGCTTAACGACAGGGAGGGATTTCAACGAGCAGTACTTC
cdr3_aa: CASSYSSLTTGRDFNEQYF
j_call: TRBJ2-7
clone_size: .
d_call: .
v_call: TRBV6-5

cdr3_nt: TGTGCCAGCAGTTTTGGATTAGCGGGAGGTCAGACCGGGGAGCTGTTTTTT
cdr3_aa: CASSFGLAGGQTGELFF
j_call: TRBJ2-2
clone_size: .
d_call: TRBD2
v_call: TRBV28

cdr3_nt: TGCGCCAGCAGCCAAGATAAGTGGGCCGGGGAGCTGTTTTTT
cdr3_aa: CASSQDKWAGELFF
j_call: TRBJ2-2
clone_size: few
d_call: .
v_call: TRBV4-3

cdr3_nt: TGTGCCAGCAGCTTAACGGATTTTGGGACTAGAGACCTTAACTACAATGAGCAGTTCTTC
cdr3_aa: CASSLTDFGTRDLNYNEQFF
j_call: TRBJ2-1
clone_size: .
d_call: TRBD2
v_call: TRBV7-3

cdr3_nt: TGTGCCAGCAGTCTCGGGACTAGCGGAGTAAATGAGCAGTTCTTC
cdr3_aa: CASSLGTSGVNEQFF
j_call: TRBJ2-1
clone_size: few
d_call: TRBD2
v_call: TRBV27

cdr3_nt: TGTGCCAGCAGCTTGGGGGACAGGGGCTCCTACGAGCAGTACTTC
cdr3_aa: CASSLGDRGSYEQYF
j_call: TRBJ2-7
clone_size: .
d_call: TRBD1
v_call: TRBV11-2

cdr3_nt: TGTGCCAGCAGTGAAGATAACCAGCCCCAGCATTTT
cdr3_aa: CASSEDNQPQHF
j_call: TRBJ1-5
clone_size: .
d_call: .
v_call: TRBV25-1

cdr3_nt: TGCGCCAGCAAACCCGGGACACCCAACTACTACGAGCAGTACTTC
cdr3_aa: CASKPGTPNYYEQYF
j_call: TRBJ2-7
clone_size: .
d_call: .
v_call: TRBV5-1

cdr3_nt: TGCAGCCCCAACGGGGGACGGTCCTACGAGCAGTACTTC
cdr3_aa: CSPNGGRSYEQYF
j_call: TRBJ2-7
clone_size: .
d_call: .
v_call: TRBV29-1

cdr3_nt: TGTGCCAGCAGCTCCCAGGACAACTACGAGCAGTACTTC
cdr3_aa: CASSSQDNYEQYF
j_call: TRBJ2-7
clone_size: .
d_call: .
v_call: TRBV7-6

cdr3_nt: TGCGCCAGCAGTGAGTTCCGGGACAGGGGGAACGAGCAGTACTTC
cdr3_aa: CASSEFRDRGNEQYF
j_call: TRBJ2-7
clone_size: many
d_call: TRBD1
v_call: TRBV10-2

cdr3_nt: TGTGCCAGCAGTTTGGGGACTAGCGGACCCCAAGAGACCCAGTACTTC
cdr3_aa: CASSLGTSGPQETQYF
j_call: TRBJ2-5
clone_size: .
d_call: TRBD2
v_call: TRBV12-3/TRBV12-4

cdr3_nt: TGCGCCAGCAGCCAAGAGGGGCAGAGAACCGGGGAGCTGTTTTTT
cdr3_aa: CASSQEGQRTGELFF
j_call: TRBJ2-2
clone_size: many
d_call: .
v_call: TRBV4-3

cdr3_nt: TGTGCCAGCAGTTATTTGGCCTCGAGGCATTCACCCCTCCACTTT
cdr3_aa: CASSYLASRHSPLHF
j_call: TRBJ1-6
clone_size: .
d_call: .
v_call: TRBV6-5

cdr3_nt: TGCGCCAGCAGCCAGCTGGCATTCGTAGAGACCCAGTACTTC
cdr3_aa: CASSQLAFVETQYF
j_call: TRBJ2-5
clone_size: few
d_call: .
v_call: TRBV4-1

cdr3_nt: TGCAGCGTATCCGACACTGAGAGTAATCAGCCCCAGCATTTT
cdr3_aa: CSVSDTESNQPQHF
j_call: TRBJ1-5
clone_size: .
d_call: .
v_call: TRBV29-1

cdr3_nt: TGTGCCAGCAGCGGATGGACAGACACAGATACGCAGTATTTT
cdr3_aa: CASSGWTDTDTQYF
j_call: TRBJ2-3
clone_size: .
d_call: .
v_call: TRBV11-1

cdr3_nt: TGTGCCAGCAGTTTAACGCAGGGGGGATCCACAGATACGCAGTATTTT
cdr3_aa: CASSLTQGGSTDTQYF
j_call: TRBJ2-3
clone_size: .
d_call: .
v_call: TRBV27

cdr3_nt: TGCAGCGTGGGGGACAGAAGCTCCTACAATGAGCAGTTCTTC
cdr3_aa: CSVGDRSSYNEQFF
j_call: TRBJ2-1
clone_size: few
d_call: TRBD1
v_call: TRBV29-1

cdr3_nt: TGCAGCGTTGAAGGAATCCGGGACAGGGTTCACAATGAGCAGTTCTTC
cdr3_aa: CSVEGIRDRVHNEQFF
j_call: TRBJ2-1
clone_size: .
d_call: TRBD1
v_call: TRBV29-1

cdr3_nt: TGTGCCAGCAGTTACGGCGGGAGCTCCTACAATGAGCAGTTCTTC
cdr3_aa: CASSYGGSSYNEQFF
j_call: TRBJ2-1
clone_size: many
d_call: TRBD2
v_call: TRBV6-2/TRBV6-3

cdr3_nt: TGTGCCAGCAGTTACTCGAGGGGGCTAGCGGGATTGTACGAGCAGTACTTC
cdr3_aa: CASSYSRGLAGLYEQYF
j_call: TRBJ2-7
clone_size: few
d_call: TRBD2
v_call: TRBV6-2/TRBV6-3

cdr3_nt: TGTGCCAGCAGTTTAACCCCCGGGACAGGGGCTAGCACAGATACGCAGTATTTT
cdr3_aa: CASSLTPGTGASTDTQYF
j_call: TRBJ2-3
clone_size: .
d_call: TRBD1
v_call: TRBV12-3/TRBV12-4

cdr3_nt: TGTGCCAGCAGTAGTTTTAATGAGCAGTTCTTC
cdr3_aa: CASSSFNEQFF
j_call: TRBJ2-1
clone_size: .
d_call: .
v_call: TRBV7-8

cdr3_nt: TGCAGTGCTAGAGAAGGCGGGCGCTCCTACAATGAGCAGTTCTTC
cdr3_aa: CSAREGGRSYNEQFF
j_call: TRBJ2-1
clone_size: .
d_call: .
v_call: TRBV20-1

cdr3_nt: TGTGCCAGCAGCTACTGGGGAGTGGACAATGAGCAGTTCTTC
cdr3_aa: CASSYWGVDNEQFF
j_call: TRBJ2-1
clone_size: few
d_call: .
v_call: TRBV5-6

cdr3_nt: TGTGCCACCGAAATCCCTACGAACACCGGGGAGCTGTTTTTT
cdr3_aa: CATEIPTNTGELFF
j_call: TRBJ2-2
clone_size: once
d_call: .
v_call: TRBV7-8

cdr3_nt: TGTGCCAGCACGAGACAGGACAAGGAGTATTTT
cdr3_aa: CASTRQDKEYF
j_call: TRBJ2-3
clone_size: .
d_call: .
v_call: TRBV27

cdr3_nt: TGTGCCAGCAGTCCCGGGACAGGGATGAACGAGCAGTACTTC
cdr3_aa: CASSPGTGMNEQYF
j_call: TRBJ2-7
clone_size: few
d_call: TRBD1
v_call: TRBV12-3/TRBV12-4

cdr3_nt: TGTGCCAGTAGTATAGGAGGGGGCACTGAAGCTTTCTTT
cdr3_aa: CASSIGGGTEAFF
j_call: TRBJ1-1
clone_size: .
d_call: .
v_call: TRBV19

cdr3_nt: TGCAGCGTTGTAACGGGGGACAGGGAATCCTACGAGCAGTACTTC
cdr3_aa: CSVVTGDRESYEQYF
j_call: TRBJ2-7
clone_size: .
d_call: TRBD1
v_call: TRBV29-1

cdr3_nt: TGTGCCAGCAGCTCCTGGCGGAATCCCAACACCGGGGAGCTGTTTTTT
cdr3_aa: CASSSWRNPNTGELFF
j_call: TRBJ2-2
clone_size: .
d_call: .
v_call: TRBV7-3

cdr3_nt: TGCGCCAGCAGTGTTAGACAGGGGGCACTAACAGATACGCAGTATTTT
cdr3_aa: CASSVRQGALTDTQYF
j_call: TRBJ2-3
clone_size: .
d_call: TRBD1
v_call: TRBV10-2

cdr3_nt: TGTGCCAGCAGTTTGCAGCGGGCCGACTCCTACAATGAGCAGTTCTTC
cdr3_aa: CASSLQRADSYNEQFF
j_call: TRBJ2-1
clone_size: .
d_call: .
v_call: TRBV12-3/TRBV12-4

cdr3_nt: TGCAGCGTTGTGGGGGGCCCTGGAGGCTACAATGAGCAGTTCTTC
cdr3_aa: CSVVGGPGGYNEQFF
j_call: TRBJ2-1
clone_size: few
d_call: .
v_call: TRBV29-1

cdr3_nt: TGTGCCAGCAGATTTCTAGCGGGAGATAACAATGAGCAGTTCTTC
cdr3_aa: CASRFLAGDNNEQFF
j_call: TRBJ2-1
clone_size: few
d_call: TRBD2
v_call: TRBV7-2

cdr3_nt: TGTGCCAGCAGTATGATAGCGGGAGTTTACAATGAGCAGTTCTTC
cdr3_aa: CASSMIAGVYNEQFF
j_call: TRBJ2-1
clone_size: .
d_call: TRBD2
v_call: TRBV27

cdr3_nt: TGTGCCAGCAGTTTATACAGGCTCTACTCCTACAATGAGCAGTTCTTC
cdr3_aa: CASSLYRLYSYNEQFF
j_call: TRBJ2-1
clone_size: .
d_call: .
v_call: TRBV12-3/TRBV12-4

cdr3_nt: TGTGCCAGCAGCTTGGGGCTAGCCCGCTACGAGCAGTACTTC
cdr3_aa: CASSLGLARYEQYF
j_call: TRBJ2-7
clone_size: .
d_call: .
v_call: TRBV5-6

cdr3_nt: TGCAGTGCTAGAAACCCTCTTGGCGGGTTGTACAATGAGCAGTTCTTC
cdr3_aa: CSARNPLGGLYNEQFF
j_call: TRBJ2-1
clone_size: .
d_call: .
v_call: TRBV20-1

cdr3_nt: TGTGCCAGCAGCGACTGGACAGTTTACAATGAGCAGTTCTTC
cdr3_aa: CASSDWTVYNEQFF
j_call: TRBJ2-1
clone_size: once
d_call: .
v_call: TRBV5-6

cdr3_nt: TGTGCCAGCACCCATGAGGCTCTCGGAAACATTCAGTACTTC
cdr3_aa: CASTHEALGNIQYF
j_call: TRBJ2-4
clone_size: many
d_call: .
v_call: TRBV11-2

cdr3_nt: TGTGCCAGCAGCCTTGAGGAAGAAGGGCTCACAGATACGCAGTATTTT
cdr3_aa: CASSLEEEGLTDTQYF
j_call: TRBJ2-3
clone_size: .
d_call: .
v_call: TRBV2

cdr3_nt: TGTGCCAGTAGCACAGGGTATAATGAAAAACTGTTTTTT
cdr3_aa: CASSTGYNEKLFF
j_call: TRBJ1-4
clone_size: few
d_call: .
v_call: TRBV19

cdr3_nt: TGTGCCAGCAGCTTAATGGGGGGCCTGGGCAATCAGCCCCAGCATTTT
cdr3_aa: CASSLMGGLGNQPQHF
j_call: TRBJ1-5
clone_size: few
d_call: .
v_call: TRBV11-2

cdr3_nt: TGTGCCAGCAGTGGATCAGAGACCCAGTACTTC
cdr3_aa: CASSGSETQYF
j_call: TRBJ2-5
clone_size: many
d_call: .
v_call: TRBV25-1

cdr3_nt: TGTGCCAGCAGTTGGGGGGCTGGCACTGAAGCTTTCTTT
cdr3_aa: CASSWGAGTEAFF
j_call: TRBJ1-1
clone_size: .
d_call: .
v_call: TRBV12-3/TRBV12-4

cdr3_nt: TGTGCCAGCAGCTATAACCCCTACAATGAGCAGTTCTTC
cdr3_aa: CASSYNPYNEQFF
j_call: TRBJ2-1
clone_size: .
d_call: .
v_call: TRBV27

cdr3_nt: TGTGCCAGCAGTTTATCAACAGGGCGCACAGATACGCAGTATTTT
cdr3_aa: CASSLSTGRTDTQYF
j_call: TRBJ2-3
clone_size: .
d_call: .
v_call: TRBV27

cdr3_nt: TGTGCCAGCAGCTTACAGACTAGCGGGATTTACAATGAGCAGTTCTTC
cdr3_aa: CASSLQTSGIYNEQFF
j_call: TRBJ2-1
clone_size: many
d_call: TRBD2
v_call: TRBV11-2

cdr3_nt: TGTGCCATCAGTGAGGGAGGAGGTGACTCCTATAATTCACCCCTCCACTTT
cdr3_aa: CAISEGGGDSYNSPLHF
j_call: TRBJ1-6
clone_size: many
d_call: .
v_call: TRBV10-3

cdr3_nt: TGCGCCAGCAGCCAAGACGCTCTAGCGGGAGCAGATACGCAGTATTTT
cdr3_aa: CASSQDALAGADTQYF
j_call: TRBJ2-3
clone_size: once
d_call: TRBD2
v_call: TRBV4-3

cdr3_nt: TGTACCAGCAGCTTGGAAGCGACTAGCGGGAGTCTGATAGGTGGCTACGAGCAGTACTTC
cdr3_aa: CTSSLEATSGSLIGGYEQYF
j_call: TRBJ2-7
clone_size: few
d_call: TRBD2
v_call: TRBV5-1

cdr3_nt: TGTGCCAGCAGTTACTCGGGGGGGGAAGTGGACGAGCAGTACTTC
cdr3_aa: CASSYSGGEVDEQYF
j_call: TRBJ2-7
clone_size: .
d_call: TRBD2
v_call: TRBV6-5

cdr3_nt: TGTGCCAGCAGCTTAGAGGGGACAGCAAATCAGCCCCAGCATTTT
cdr3_aa: CASSLEGTANQPQHF
j_call: TRBJ1-5
clone_size: .
d_call: TRBD1
v_call: TRBV11-2

cdr3_nt: TGCAGTGCTAGAGAGACAGGGTGGGACACTGAAGCTTTCTTT
cdr3_aa: CSARETGWDTEAFF
j_call: TRBJ1-1
clone_size: few
d_call: TRBD1
v_call: TRBV20-1

cdr3_nt: TGTGCCATCAGTGAGTTCGGGACTAGCGGGAGTAACGAGCAGTACTTC
cdr3_aa: CAISEFGTSGSNEQYF
j_call: TRBJ2-7
clone_size: many
d_call: TRBD2
v_call: TRBV10-3